These T cell receptor beta chains were read from a single sample in a study of blood T cells in healthy people across ages. TCRdb ran MiXCR on the 5' RACE reads and lists one entry per CDR3 protein. Of roughly 730,000 distinct CDR3 sequences in the sample, roughly three fifths are singletons; the top ten hold more than 25%. The sequencing input was blood. These receptors were taken from a man aged 35-49 years in good health. The CDR3 runs from the conserved cysteine through the conserved F or W. A D gene is named only where the DNA matches it firmly. Not all rows give a size; the values are once, few, many and, for expanded clones, a class.

>TRBV20-1|.|TRBJ2-3|.
TGCAGTGCCCCAGGACTTTCCGATACGCAGTATTTT
CSAPGLSDTQYF
>TRBV15|.|TRBJ1-1|.
TGTGCCACCAGCAGAGATTACGGAGACACTGAAGCTTTCTTT
CATSRDYGDTEAFF
>TRBV20-1|.|TRBJ1-1|TRBD1
TGCAGTGCTAGAGTTACAGGGGGTAACACTGAAGCTTTCTTT
CSARVTGGNTEAFF
>TRBV29-1|.|TRBJ2-3|TRBD1
TGCAGCGTTGTCCGTCAGGGGGCTGGTACGCAGTATTTT
CSVVRQGAGTQYF
>TRBV9|.|TRBJ1-2|.
TGTGCCAGCAGCGCCTCTACGGATGGCTACACCTTC
CASSASTDGYTF
>TRBV7-9|.|TRBJ2-5|TRBD1
TGTGCCAGCAGCTTGAATCCCGGGACAGTAGCTTTCGGCCAAGAGACCCAGTACTTC
CASSLNPGTVAFGQETQYF
>TRBV6-2/TRBV6-3|.|TRBJ1-5|TRBD1
TGTGCCAGCAGTTCCAAGACAGGGGTGGGCAATCAGCCCCAGCATTTT
CASSSKTGVGNQPQHF
>TRBV5-1|.|TRBJ2-2|TRBD1
TGCGCCAGCAGCTTACGACAGGGAGAAACCGGGGAGCTGTTTTTT
CASSLRQGETGELFF
>TRBV10-3|few|TRBJ2-5|.
TGTGCCATCAGTGAGTCCCGAGGGCCTCAAGAGACCCAGTACTTC
CAISESRGPQETQYF
>TRBV28|.|TRBJ1-5|.
TGTGCCAGCAGTTCGGTTTTCGGGCAGGGAATTTTTCAGCCCCAGCATTTT
CASSSVFGQGIFQPQHF
>TRBV15|.|TRBJ2-6|.
TGTGCCACCAGCAGAGATAAATCCATTGGCGGGGCCAACGTCCTGACTTTC
CATSRDKSIGGANVLTF
>TRBV7-2|.|TRBJ1-6|.
TGTGCCAGCAGCTTGACAGGAGCAACTACCAATTCACCCCTCCACTTT
CASSLTGATTNSPLHF
>TRBV11-2|.|TRBJ2-3|.
TGTGCCAGCAGCTTAGATTGGGATACGCAGTATTTT
CASSLDWDTQYF
>TRBV4-2|.|TRBJ2-7|.
TGTGCCAGCAGCCAGACAACATACAATGAGCAGTACTTC
CASSQTTYNEQYF
>TRBV12-3/TRBV12-4|few|TRBJ1-1|.
TGTGCCAGCAGTCTCTCGCCAGGGTTGGACACTGAAGCTTTCTTT
CASSLSPGLDTEAFF
>TRBV7-3|.|TRBJ2-5|.
TGTGCCAGCAGCTTACTTCCAGGACCACAAGAGACCCAGTACTTC
CASSLLPGPQETQYF
>TRBV4-1|.|TRBJ2-7|.
TGCGCCAGCAGCCAAGGGCAGTACAATGAGCAGTACTTC
CASSQGQYNEQYF
>TRBV5-1|.|TRBJ2-5|TRBD1
TGCGCCAGCAGTTTGGACAGGGGGGGGACCCAGTACTTC
CASSLDRGGTQYF
>TRBV10-3|.|TRBJ2-1|TRBD2
TGTGCCGCCCGGGTAGCGGGAGGACCTGAGCAGTTCTTC
CAARVAGGPEQFF
>TRBV7-2|.|TRBJ2-6|TRBD1
TGTGCCAGCAGCTCAAACAGGGGGTGGACTGGCTCTGGGGCCAACGTCCTGACTTTC
CASSSNRGWTGSGANVLTF
>TRBV29-1|.|TRBJ1-1|TRBD1
TGCAGCGTTGAAGATCGACCGGGACAGGGGGCAGAAGCTTTCTTT
CSVEDRPGQGAEAFF
>TRBV9|.|TRBJ2-7|.
TGTGCCAGCAGCAAAGGCCGAGACATACCTTACGAGCAGTACTTC
CASSKGRDIPYEQYF
>TRBV20-1|.|TRBJ1-2|TRBD1
TGCAGTGCTAAGGGACAGATCTATGGCTACACCTTC
CSAKGQIYGYTF
>TRBV24-1|.|TRBJ1-1|.
TGTGCCACCTCCTCCCTTACTGAAGCTTTCTTT
CATSSLTEAFF
>TRBV20-1|many|TRBJ2-5|.
TGCAGTGCTCCGGATTCCCAAGAGACCCAGTACTTC
CSAPDSQETQYF
>TRBV7-2|.|TRBJ2-1|TRBD1
TGTGCCAGCAGCGAGAGAGACAGGGGAAACCCGGGACTCGTCAATGAGCAGTTCTTC
CASSERDRGNPGLVNEQFF